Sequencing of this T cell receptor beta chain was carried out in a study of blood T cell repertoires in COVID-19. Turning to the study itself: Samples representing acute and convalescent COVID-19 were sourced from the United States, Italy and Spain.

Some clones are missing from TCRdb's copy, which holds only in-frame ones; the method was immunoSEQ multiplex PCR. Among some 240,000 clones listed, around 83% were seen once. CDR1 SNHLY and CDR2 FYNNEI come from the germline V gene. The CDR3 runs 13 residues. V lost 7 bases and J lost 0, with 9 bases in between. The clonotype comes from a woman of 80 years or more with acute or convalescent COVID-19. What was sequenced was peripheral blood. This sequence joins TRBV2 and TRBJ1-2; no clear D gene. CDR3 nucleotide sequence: TGTGCCAGCAAACCGGGAACTAACTATGGCTACACCTTC. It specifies CASKPGTNYGYTF.